This T cell receptor beta chain was documented in a study of blood T cell repertoires in COVID-19. Study-wide background: In each case, the material was cDNA or gDNA derived from T cells, B-cell-depleted T cells, or PBMCs.

Authors' methods: Amplification with reference gene primers provided the estimates of nucleated cell counts. This table comes from immunoSEQ multiplex PCR, and its TCRdb copy is limited to in-frame clones, with some not included. That table gives V, J and clone size, and the DNA gave D and trimming. This sample has 200,000 to 300,000 clones; roughly 85% occur once, and the top ten carry around 5.5%. The sequence derives from a man aged 45-60 years with COVID-19, enrolled during active disease. Specimen: peripheral blood.

This chain's CDR3 is CASSKPGAYEQYF. The CDR3 nucleotides read TGTGCCAGCAGCAAACCCGGAGCCTACGAGCAGTACTTC. The chain couples TRBV7-2 to TRBJ2-7; D is ambiguous. The CDR3 loop spans 13 amino acids. Germline values: CDR1 SGHTA, CDR2 FQGNSA. V was trimmed by 5 bases and J by 2 bases, leaving 10 bases between them. The complete variable domain, with remaining parts taken from reference TRBV7-2 and TRBJ2-7, reads GAGVSQSPSNKVTEKGKDVELRCDPISGHTALYWYRQSLGQGLEFLIYFQGNSAPDKSGLPSDRFSAERTGGSVSTLTIQRTQQEDSAVYLCASSKPGAYEQYFGPGTRLTVT.